This T cell receptor (beta chain) was captured in a study of OX40 agonist ivuxolimab in advanced cancers. Across the whole study: Given to patients was ivuxolimab, an agonistic anti-OX40 (CD134) antibody.

Generated by immunoSEQ multiplex PCR, the TCRdb table keeps only in-frame clones and is missing some. The table records some 63,000 clones, approximately 94% of them present only once. Points on this clone: What it binds is unknown.

Study-wide findings and caveats: CD8+ T cells were the subset that, on average, had more expanded clones than CD4+. Low normalized clonal expansion also occurred in some nonresponding patients.

This CDR3 contains 15 residues. CDR1 MRHNA and CDR2 SNTAGT come from the germline V gene. Germline trimming cut 6 bases from V and 3 bases from J; bases unmatched to any gene: 6. J is TRBJ2-1 and V is TRBV6-4; 9 positions match TRBD2. This specimen was CD4+ or CD8+ T cells sorted from blood, taken in a trial of the OX40 agonist ivuxolimab. This sequence originates from an adult with an advanced solid tumor such as melanoma, head and neck, liver or kidney cancer. CDR3 residues: CASSPSGVDYNEQFF. As DNA, the CDR3 is TGTGCCAGCAGCCCTAGCGGGGTTGACTACAATGAGCAGTTCTTC.